The TCR beta chain described here comes from a study of T cell clones after liver transplantation. Study-wide background: Samples came from ITN030ST, which attempted immunosuppression withdrawal within 2 years of liver transplantation. HCV positivity affected three of eight recipients; the rest lacked autoimmune or viral indications. A pre-transplant mixed lymphocyte reaction with TCRbeta sequencing defined graft-donor-reactive clones followed in post-transplant blood.

Assay: immunoSEQ multiplex PCR; the TCRdb copy retains only in-frame clones and omits some. This table has about 68,000 clones, about 92% appearing once. The germline V gene has CDR1 SNHLY and CDR2 FYNNEI. The CDR3 has 14 residues. Trimming took 10 bases from V and 4 from J; bases not matched to a gene: 12. On this clone: Antigen specificity is unknown.

Regarding the study as a whole: In 5 of 8 subjects, circulating graft-donor-reactive CD4 TCRbeta sequences fell significantly after transplant.

This clonotype was sampled from a human patient who received a liver transplant. Some T cells may be the graft donor's. The chain links TRBV2 to TRBJ1-2, with 7 bases aligning to TRBD1. The specimen comprised CD4+ T cells from blood, sampled less than 26 months after liver transplant. The DNA for the CDR3 is TGTGCCACCCGGGACAGTCCTCCCTCCTATGGCTACACCTTC. Residues: CATRDSPPSYGYTF.